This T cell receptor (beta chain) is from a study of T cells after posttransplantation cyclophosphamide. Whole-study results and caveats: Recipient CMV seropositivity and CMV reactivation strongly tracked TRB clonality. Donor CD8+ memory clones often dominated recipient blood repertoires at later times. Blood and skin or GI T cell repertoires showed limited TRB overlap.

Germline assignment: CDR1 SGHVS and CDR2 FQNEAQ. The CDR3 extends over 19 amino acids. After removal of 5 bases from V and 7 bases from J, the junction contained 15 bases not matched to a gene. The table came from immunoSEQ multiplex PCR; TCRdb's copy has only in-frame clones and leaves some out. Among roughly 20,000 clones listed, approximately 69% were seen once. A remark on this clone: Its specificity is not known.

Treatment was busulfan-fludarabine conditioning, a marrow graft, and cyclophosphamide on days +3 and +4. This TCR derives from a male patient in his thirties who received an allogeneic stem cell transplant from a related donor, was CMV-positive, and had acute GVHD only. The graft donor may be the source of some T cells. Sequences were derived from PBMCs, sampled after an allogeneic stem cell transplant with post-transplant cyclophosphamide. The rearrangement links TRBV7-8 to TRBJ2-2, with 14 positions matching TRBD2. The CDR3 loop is CASSPHLLTSGGAIGELFF. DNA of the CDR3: TGTGCCAGCAGCCCGCACTTACTGACTAGCGGGGGGGCCATCGGGGAGCTGTTTTTT. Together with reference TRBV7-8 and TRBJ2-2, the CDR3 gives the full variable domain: GAGVSQSPRYKVAKRGQDVALRCDPISGHVSLFWYQQALGQGPEFLTYFQNEAQLDKSGLPSDRFFAERPEGSVSTLKIQRTQQEDSAVYLCASSPHLLTSGGAIGELFFGEGSRLTVL.